This T cell receptor (beta chain) was sequenced during a study of glioma-infiltrating T cells after dendritic cell vaccination. Study results and caveats: Higher pretreatment TIL content predicted longer progression-free time and survival.

Time point given: after dendritic cell vaccination, including at tumor progression/relapse. The ends were cut back, 4 bases at V and 4 bases at J, with 14 bases in the middle. The CDR3 consists of 14 residues. CDR1 is SGHRS, CDR2 YFSETQ, per germline. Clones were read by immunoSEQ multiplex PCR, and TCRdb kept only the in-frame ones, dropping some. This sample carries roughly 85,000 clones, 75% to 90% of them seen once, and the ten largest clones take about 9.3%. As regards this clone: Its antigen is not known.

The TCR was taken from a human donor with glioblastoma. The genes are TRBV5-1 and TRBJ1-2; D perhaps matches TRBD1 (6 bases). Sequenced material: blood, taken after dendritic cell vaccination. The chain's CDR3 is CASSRGQPTYGYTF. The CDR3 DNA reads TGCGCCAGCAGCCGTGGACAGCCTACCTATGGCTACACCTTC.